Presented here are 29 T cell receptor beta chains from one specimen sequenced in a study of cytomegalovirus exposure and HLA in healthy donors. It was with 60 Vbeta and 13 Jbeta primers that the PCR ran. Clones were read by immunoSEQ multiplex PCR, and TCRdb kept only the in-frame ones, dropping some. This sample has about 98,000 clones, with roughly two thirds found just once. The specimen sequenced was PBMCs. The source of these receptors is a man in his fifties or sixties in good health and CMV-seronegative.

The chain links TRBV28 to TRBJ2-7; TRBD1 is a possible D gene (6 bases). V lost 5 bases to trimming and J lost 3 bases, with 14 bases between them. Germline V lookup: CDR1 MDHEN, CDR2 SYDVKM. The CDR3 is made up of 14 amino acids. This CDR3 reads CASSPRTELYEQYF. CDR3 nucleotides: TGTGCCAGCAGTCCAAGGACAGAACTCTACGAGCAGTACTTC.

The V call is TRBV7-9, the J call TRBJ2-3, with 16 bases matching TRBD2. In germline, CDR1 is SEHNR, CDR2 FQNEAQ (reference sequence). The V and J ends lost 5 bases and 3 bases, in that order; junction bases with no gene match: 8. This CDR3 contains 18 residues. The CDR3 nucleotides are TGTGCCAGCAGCCCGGGGACTAGCGGGAGGGCCTCAACAGATACGCAGTATTTT. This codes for CASSPGTSGRASTDTQYF.

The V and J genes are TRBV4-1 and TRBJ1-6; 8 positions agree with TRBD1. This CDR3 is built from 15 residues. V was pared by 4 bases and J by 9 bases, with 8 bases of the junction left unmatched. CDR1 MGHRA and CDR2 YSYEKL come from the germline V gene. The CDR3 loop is CASSRSTGEVSPLHF. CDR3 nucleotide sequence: TGCGCCAGCAGCCGTTCGACAGGGGAGGTTTCACCCCTCCACTTT.

The CDR3 region is CASSFTRASGYYEQYF. CDR3 DNA sequence: TGTGCCAGCAGTTTTACTCGGGCTAGCGGGTACTACGAGCAGTACTTC. The V gene is TRBV28, the J gene TRBJ2-7; 8 nucleotides agree with TRBD2. The CDR3 has 16 residues. Germline V lookup: CDR1 MDHEN, CDR2 SYDVKM. Unmatched junction bases numbered 10, after V lost 3 bases and J lost 3 bases.

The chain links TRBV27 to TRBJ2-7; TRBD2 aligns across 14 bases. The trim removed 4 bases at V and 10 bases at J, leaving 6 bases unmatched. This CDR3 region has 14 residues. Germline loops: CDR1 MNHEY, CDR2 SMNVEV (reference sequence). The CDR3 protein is CASSSGTSGSPQYF. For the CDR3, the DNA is TGTGCCAGCAGTTCGGGGACTAGCGGGAGTCCTCAGTACTTC.

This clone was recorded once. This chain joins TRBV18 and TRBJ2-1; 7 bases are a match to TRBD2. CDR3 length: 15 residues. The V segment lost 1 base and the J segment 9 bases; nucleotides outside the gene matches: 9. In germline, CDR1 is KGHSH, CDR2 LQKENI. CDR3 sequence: CASSPQGTTSGEQFF. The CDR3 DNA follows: TGTGCCAGCTCACCACAAGGGACTACTAGTGGTGAGCAGTTCTTC.

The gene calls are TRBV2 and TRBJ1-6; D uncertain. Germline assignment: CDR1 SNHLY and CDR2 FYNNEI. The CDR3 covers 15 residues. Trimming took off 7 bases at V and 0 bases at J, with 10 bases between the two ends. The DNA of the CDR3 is TGTGCCAGCACCGGTGGTAGCTCCTATAATTCACCCCTCCACTTT. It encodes CASTGGSSYNSPLHF.

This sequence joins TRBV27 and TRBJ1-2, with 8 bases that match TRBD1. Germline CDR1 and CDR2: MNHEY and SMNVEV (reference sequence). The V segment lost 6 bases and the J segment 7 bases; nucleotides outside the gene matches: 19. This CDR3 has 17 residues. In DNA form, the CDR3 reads TGTGCCAGCAGGAGGGTCTCAACTGCAGGGGGCTATGCTGGCTACACCTTC. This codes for CASRRVSTAGGYAGYTF.

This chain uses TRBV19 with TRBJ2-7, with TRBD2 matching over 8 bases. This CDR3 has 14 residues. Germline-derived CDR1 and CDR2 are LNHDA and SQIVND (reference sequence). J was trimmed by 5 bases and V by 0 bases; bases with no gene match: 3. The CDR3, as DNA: TGTGCCAGTAGTATAGATCGGGGGGGGGACGAGCAGTACTTC. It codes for CASSIDRGGDEQYF.

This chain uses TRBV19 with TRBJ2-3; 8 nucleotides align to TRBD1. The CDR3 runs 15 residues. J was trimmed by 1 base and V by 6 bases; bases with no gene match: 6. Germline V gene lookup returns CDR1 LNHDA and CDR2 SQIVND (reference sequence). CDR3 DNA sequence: TGTGCCAGTAGGCCGGGACAGGTAGGCACAGATACGCAGTATTTT. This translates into CASRPGQVGTDTQYF.

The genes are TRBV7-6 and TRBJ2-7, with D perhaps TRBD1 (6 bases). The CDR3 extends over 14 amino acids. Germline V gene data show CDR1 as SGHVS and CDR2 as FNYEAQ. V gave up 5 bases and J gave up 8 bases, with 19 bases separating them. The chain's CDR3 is CASSPSLQGYQQYF. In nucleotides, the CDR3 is TGTGCCAGCAGCCCCAGCCTACAGGGATACCAGCAGTACTTC.

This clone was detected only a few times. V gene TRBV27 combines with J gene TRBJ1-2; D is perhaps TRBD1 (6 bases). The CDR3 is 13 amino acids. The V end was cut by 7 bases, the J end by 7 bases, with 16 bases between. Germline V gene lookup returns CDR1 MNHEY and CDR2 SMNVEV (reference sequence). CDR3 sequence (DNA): TGTGCCAGCACCCCAACAGGGTCAGCTGGCTACACCTTC. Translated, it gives CASTPTGSAGYTF.

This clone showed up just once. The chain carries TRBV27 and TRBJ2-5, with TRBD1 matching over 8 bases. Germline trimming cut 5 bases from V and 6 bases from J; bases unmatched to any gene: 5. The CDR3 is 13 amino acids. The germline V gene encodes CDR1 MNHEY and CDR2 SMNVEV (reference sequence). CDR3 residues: CASSLSGGKTQYF. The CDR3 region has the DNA TGTGCCAGCAGTCTCTCAGGGGGCAAGACCCAGTACTTC.

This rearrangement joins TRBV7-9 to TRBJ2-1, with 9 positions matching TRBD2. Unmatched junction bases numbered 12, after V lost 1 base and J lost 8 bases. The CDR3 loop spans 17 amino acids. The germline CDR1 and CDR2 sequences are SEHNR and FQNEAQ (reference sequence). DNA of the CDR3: TGTGCCAGCAGCTTAGGGGCGCGGGGGGGGAGGGGCGATGAGCAGTTCTTC. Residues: CASSLGARGGRGDEQFF.

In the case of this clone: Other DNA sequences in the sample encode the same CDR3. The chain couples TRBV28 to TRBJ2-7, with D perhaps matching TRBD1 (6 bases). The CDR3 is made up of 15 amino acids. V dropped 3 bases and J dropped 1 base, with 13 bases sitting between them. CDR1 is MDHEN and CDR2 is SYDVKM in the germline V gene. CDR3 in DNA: TGTGCCAGCAGTTTCTGGGGGCGTGGGTCCTACGAGCAGTACTTC. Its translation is CASSFWGRGSYEQYF.

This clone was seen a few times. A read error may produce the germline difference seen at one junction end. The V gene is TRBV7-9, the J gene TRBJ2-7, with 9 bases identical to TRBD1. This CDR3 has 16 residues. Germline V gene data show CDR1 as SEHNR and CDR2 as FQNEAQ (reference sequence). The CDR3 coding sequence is TGTGCCAGCAGTTTAGGATGGGACAGGGTTTTCGACGAGCAGTACTTC. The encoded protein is CASSLGWDRVFDEQYF.

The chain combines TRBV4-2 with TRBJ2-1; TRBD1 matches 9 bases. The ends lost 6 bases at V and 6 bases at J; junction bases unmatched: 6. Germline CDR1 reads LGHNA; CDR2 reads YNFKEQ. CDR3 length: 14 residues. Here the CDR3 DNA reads TGTGCCAGCAGTGGGACAGGGTTGGGCAATGAGCAGTTCTTC. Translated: CASSGTGLGNEQFF.

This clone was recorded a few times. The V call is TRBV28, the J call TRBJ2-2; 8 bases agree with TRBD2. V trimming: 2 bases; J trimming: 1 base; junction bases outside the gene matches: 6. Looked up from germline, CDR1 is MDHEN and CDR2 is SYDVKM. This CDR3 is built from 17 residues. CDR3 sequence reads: CASSLRSGGLNTGELFF. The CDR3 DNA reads TGTGCCAGCAGTTTAAGAAGCGGGGGCCTGAACACCGGGGAGCTGTTTTTT.

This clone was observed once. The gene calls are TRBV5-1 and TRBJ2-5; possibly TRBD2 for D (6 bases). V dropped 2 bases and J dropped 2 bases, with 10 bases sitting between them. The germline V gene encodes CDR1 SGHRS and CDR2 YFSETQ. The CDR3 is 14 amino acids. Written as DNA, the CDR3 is TGCGCCAGCAGCTTAGTGGGGGGACAAGAGACCCAGTACTTC. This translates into CASSLVGGQETQYF.

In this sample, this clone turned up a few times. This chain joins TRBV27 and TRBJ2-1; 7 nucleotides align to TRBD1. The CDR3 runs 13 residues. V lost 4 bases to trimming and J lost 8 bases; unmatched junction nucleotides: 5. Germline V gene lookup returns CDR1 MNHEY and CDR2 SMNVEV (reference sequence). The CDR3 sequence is CASSSGQAHEQFF. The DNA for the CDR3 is TGTGCCAGCAGTTCTGGACAGGCCCATGAGCAGTTCTTC.

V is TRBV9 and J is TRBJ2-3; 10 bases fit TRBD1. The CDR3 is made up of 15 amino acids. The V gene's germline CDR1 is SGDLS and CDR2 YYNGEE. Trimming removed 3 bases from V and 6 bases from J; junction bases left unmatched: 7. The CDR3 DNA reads TGTGCCAGCAGCGCGACAGGGGGCGAAGGGGATACGCAGTATTTT. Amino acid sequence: CASSATGGEGDTQYF.

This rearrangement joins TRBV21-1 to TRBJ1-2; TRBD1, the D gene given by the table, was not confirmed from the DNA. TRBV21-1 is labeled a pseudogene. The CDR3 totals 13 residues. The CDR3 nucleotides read TGTGCCAGAAGGGGACAGGGGTTATCTGGCTACACCTTC. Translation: CARRGQGLSGYTF.

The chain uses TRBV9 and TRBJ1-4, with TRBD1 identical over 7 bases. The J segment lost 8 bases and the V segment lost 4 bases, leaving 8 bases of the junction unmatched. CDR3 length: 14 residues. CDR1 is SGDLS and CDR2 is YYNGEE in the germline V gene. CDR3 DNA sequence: TGTGCCAGCAGCCCCAGGGGGGAGAACGAAAAACTGTTTTTT. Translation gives CASSPRGENEKLFF.

The CDR3 DNA follows: TGCGCCAGCACCCGAGGACAGGGAAGGGCCGGGGAGCTGTTTTTT. Its translation is CASTRGQGRAGELFF. V gene TRBV5-1 combines with J gene TRBJ2-2, with TRBD1 matching 8 bases. V lost 6 bases to trimming and J lost 6 bases; unmatched junction nucleotides: 10. From germline, CDR1 is SGHRS and CDR2 YFSETQ. This CDR3 contains 15 residues.

CDR3 amino acids: CASSESGLTGGEQYF. The CDR3 coding sequence is TGTGCCAGCAGTGAATCAGGGCTCACCGGGGGGGAGCAGTACTTC. V is TRBV2 and J is TRBJ2-7; 7 bases align to TRBD2. The junction had 11 bases not matched to a gene; V was cut back by 2 bases and J by 7 bases. Germline-derived CDR1 and CDR2 are SNHLY and FYNNEI. This CDR3 comprises 15 residues.

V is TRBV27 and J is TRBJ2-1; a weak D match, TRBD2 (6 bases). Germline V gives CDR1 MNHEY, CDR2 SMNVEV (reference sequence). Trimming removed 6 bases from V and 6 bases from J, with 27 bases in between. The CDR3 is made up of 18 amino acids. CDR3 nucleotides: TGTGCCAGCAGACGCCACCCGGGACTCATAGAAGGGGCCAATGAGCAGTTCTTC. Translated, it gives CASRRHPGLIEGANEQFF.

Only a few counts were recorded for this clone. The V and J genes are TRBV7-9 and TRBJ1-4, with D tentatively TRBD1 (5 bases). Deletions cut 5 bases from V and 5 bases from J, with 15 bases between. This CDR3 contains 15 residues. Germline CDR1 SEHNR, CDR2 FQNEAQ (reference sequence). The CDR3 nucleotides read TGTGCCAGCAGCGTCGTGGGGCAGGGAAATGAAAAACTGTTTTTT. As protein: CASSVVGQGNEKLFF. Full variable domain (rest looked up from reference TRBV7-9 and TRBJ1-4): DTGVSQNPRHKITKRGQNVTFRCDPISEHNRLYWYRQTLGQGPEFLTYFQNEAQLEKSRLLSDRFSAERPKGSFSTLEIQRTEQGDSAMYLCASSVVGQGNEKLFFGSGTQLSVL.

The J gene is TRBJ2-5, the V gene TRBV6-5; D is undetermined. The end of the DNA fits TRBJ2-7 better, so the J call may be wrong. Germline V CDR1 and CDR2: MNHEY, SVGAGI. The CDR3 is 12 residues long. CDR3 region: CASSYGAAEQYF. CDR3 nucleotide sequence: TGTGCCAGCAGTTACGGAGCTGCCGAGCAGTACTTC.

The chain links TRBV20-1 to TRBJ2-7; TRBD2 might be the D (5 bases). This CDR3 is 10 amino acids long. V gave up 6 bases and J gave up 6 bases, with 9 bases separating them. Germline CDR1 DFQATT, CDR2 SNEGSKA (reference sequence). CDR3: CSASTSEQYF. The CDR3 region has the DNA TGCAGTGCGAGCACTAGCGAGCAGTACTTC.